This record covers a single TCR beta chain. The sample originates from a study of tumor-infiltrating lymphocytes in primary liver carcinoma. Study context: Tumors, staged T1-T3 N0M0, spanned about 4 to 10 cm.

The study co-extracted DNA and RNA from 20-30 mg of unsorted bulk tissue. Germline V gives CDR1 SGHAT, CDR2 FQNNGV. This CDR3 comprises 15 residues. With V trimmed by 6 bases and J by 15 bases, 16 bases remained unmatched. The authors made TCR beta cDNA from roughly 480 ng total RNA with a constant-region primer. Slightly modified ARM-PCR served as the procedure for the TCR beta libraries. These libraries came from three rounds of nested multiplex PCR. The first two PCR rounds used TRBV1-TRBV30 forward primers with a C-beta reverse primer, 9 to 10 cycles each. TCRdb re-called the multiplex PCR reads with MiXCR, one entry per CDR3 protein. The table lists about 29,000 distinct CDR3 sequences, about 82% of them singletons, with around a third in the top ten.

The origin of this receptor is a man aged 40-50 years with primary liver carcinoma and hepatitis B virus infection. Sequences were obtained from liver tumor tissue from sampling region 5. Indicated subset: tumor region T5, tumor centre. The rearrangement joins TRBV11-2 to TRBJ2-1; TRBD2 agrees at 11 bases. CDR3 coding DNA: TGTGCCAGCAGTATTCTAGCGGGGGGATACAATGAAGGGTTCTTC. Amino acid sequence: CASSILAGGYNEGFF.